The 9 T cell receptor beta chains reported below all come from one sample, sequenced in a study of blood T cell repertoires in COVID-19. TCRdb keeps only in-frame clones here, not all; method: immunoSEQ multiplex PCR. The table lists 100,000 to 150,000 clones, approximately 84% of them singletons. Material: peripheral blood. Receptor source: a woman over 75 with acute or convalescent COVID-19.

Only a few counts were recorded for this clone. CDR3 sequence reads: CASSLRWQGGYGNQPQHF. The DNA for the CDR3 is TGTGCCAGCAGTCTCCGCTGGCAGGGAGGCTATGGCAATCAGCCCCAGCATTTT. The chain carries TRBV27 and TRBJ1-5; D possibly corresponds to TRBD1 (5 bases). This CDR3 comprises 18 residues. Germline V CDR1 and CDR2: MNHEY, SMNVEV (reference sequence). V was shortened by 5 bases and J by 2 bases, with 22 bases between the two germline ends.

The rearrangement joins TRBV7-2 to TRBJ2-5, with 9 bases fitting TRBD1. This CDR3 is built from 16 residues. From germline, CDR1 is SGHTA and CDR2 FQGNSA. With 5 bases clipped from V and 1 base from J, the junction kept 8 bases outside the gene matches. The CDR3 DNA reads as TGTGCCAGCAGCCCGGGACAGGGAGGTAGCCAAGAGACCCAGTACTTC. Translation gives CASSPGQGGSQETQYF. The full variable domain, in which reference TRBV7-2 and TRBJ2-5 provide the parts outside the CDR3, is GAGVSQSPSNKVTEKGKDVELRCDPISGHTALYWYRQSLGQGLEFLIYFQGNSAPDKSGLPSDRFSAERTGGSVSTLTIQRTQQEDSAVYLCASSPGQGGSQETQYFGPGTRLLVL.

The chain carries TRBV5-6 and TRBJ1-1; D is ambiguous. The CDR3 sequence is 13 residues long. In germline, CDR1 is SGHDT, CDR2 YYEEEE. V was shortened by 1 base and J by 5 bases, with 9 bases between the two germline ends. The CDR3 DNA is TGTGCCAGCAGCTTGTGGTCTATAACTGAAGCTTTCTTT. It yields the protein CASSLWSITEAFF.

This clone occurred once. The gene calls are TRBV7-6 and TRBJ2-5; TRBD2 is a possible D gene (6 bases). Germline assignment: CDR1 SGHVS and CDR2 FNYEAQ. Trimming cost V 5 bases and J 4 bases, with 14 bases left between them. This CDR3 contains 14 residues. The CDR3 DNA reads TGTGCCAGCAGCCCCTGGGAGGTTCGAGAGACCCAGTACTTC. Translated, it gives CASSPWEVRETQYF.

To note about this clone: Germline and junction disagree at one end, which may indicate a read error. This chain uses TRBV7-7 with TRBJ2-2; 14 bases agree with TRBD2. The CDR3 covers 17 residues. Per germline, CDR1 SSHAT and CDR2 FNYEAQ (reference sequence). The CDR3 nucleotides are TGTGCTAGCAGCTCGGGACTAGCGGGGGTAGGCACCGGGGAGCTGTTTTTT. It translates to CASSSGLAGVGTGELFF.

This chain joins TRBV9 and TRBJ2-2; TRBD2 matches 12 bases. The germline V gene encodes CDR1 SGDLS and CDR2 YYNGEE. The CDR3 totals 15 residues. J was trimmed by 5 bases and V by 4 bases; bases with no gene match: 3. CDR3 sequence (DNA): TGTGCCAGCAGCCCTACTAGCGGGGGGACCGGGGAGCTGTTTTTT. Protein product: CASSPTSGGTGELFF.

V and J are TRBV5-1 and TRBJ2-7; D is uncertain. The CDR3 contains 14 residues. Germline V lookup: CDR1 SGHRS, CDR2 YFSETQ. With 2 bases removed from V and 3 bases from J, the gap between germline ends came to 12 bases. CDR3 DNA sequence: TGCGCCAGCAGCTTAGAAACAGCTATCTACGAGCAGTACTTC. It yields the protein CASSLETAIYEQYF.

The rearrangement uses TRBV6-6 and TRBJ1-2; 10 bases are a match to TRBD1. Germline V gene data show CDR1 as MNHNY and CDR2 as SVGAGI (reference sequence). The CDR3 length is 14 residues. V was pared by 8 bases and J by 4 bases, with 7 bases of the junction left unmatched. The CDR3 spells CASSTGGASYGYTF. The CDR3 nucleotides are TGTGCCAGCTCGACAGGGGGCGCCTCCTATGGCTACACCTTC.

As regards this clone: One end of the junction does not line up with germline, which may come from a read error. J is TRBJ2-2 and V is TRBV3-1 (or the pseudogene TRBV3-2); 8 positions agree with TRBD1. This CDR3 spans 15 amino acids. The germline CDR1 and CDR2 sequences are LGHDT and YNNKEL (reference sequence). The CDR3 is CASSHRGRNTRELFF. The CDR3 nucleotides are TGTGCCAGCAGCCACAGGGGGCGAAACACCAGGGAGCTGTTTTTT.